This T cell receptor (beta chain) stems from a study of cytomegalovirus exposure and HLA in healthy donors. V was shortened by 5 bases and J by 6 bases, with 14 bases between the two germline ends. The CDR3 is 13 amino acids. Germline CDR1 and CDR2: MNHEY and SMNVEV (reference sequence). General study results and limits: It was around 160 TCR beta chains that were listed as cytomegalovirus-associated.

A multiplex PCR was run with 60 Vbeta primers and 13 Jbeta primers. Method: immunoSEQ multiplex PCR; TCRdb's copy keeps in-frame clones and lacks some. This table has 110,000 to 150,000 clones, around 79% appearing once. Concerning this clone: The target antigen is unknown.

The sequenced sample was PBMCs. This chain uses TRBV27 with TRBJ2-7; D may be TRBD1 (5 bases). The receptor's source is a man younger than 30 in good health and CMV-seronegative. The CDR3: CASSRTGVSEQYF. The CDR3 DNA sequence: TGTGCCAGCAGTCGAACAGGAGTTAGCGAGCAGTACTTC.